Presented here are 17 T cell receptor beta chains from one specimen sequenced in a study of CD8 T cells in Susac syndrome. With random hexamers, reverse transcription was performed on about 0.5 to 1 ug of RNA. Via MiXCR, TCRdb re-called the immunoSEQ multiplex PCR reads, giving one row per CDR3 protein. Of about 300,000 distinct CDR3 sequences in the sample, 89% were seen once. Sequenced input: CD8+ T cells from PBMCs. The receptors come from a human donor with multiple sclerosis.

The V call is TRBV18, the J call TRBJ2-5; the match to TRBD1 covers 8 bases. The germline V gene encodes CDR1 KGHSH and CDR2 LQKENI. With V trimmed by 6 bases and J by 3 bases, 21 bases remained unmatched. There are 19 residues in the CDR3. The DNA for the CDR3 is TGTGCCAGCTCCCTTATTGACGGGCTGACAGGGGTATACGAAGAGACCCAGTACTTC. Its translation is CASSLIDGLTGVYEETQYF. Together with reference TRBV18 and TRBJ2-5, the CDR3 gives the full variable domain: NAGVMQNPRHLVRRRGQEARLRCSPMKGHSHVYWYRQLPEEGLKFMVYLQKENIIDESGMPKERFSAEFPKEGPSILRIQQVVRGDSAAYFCASSLIDGLTGVYEETQYFGPGTRLLVL.

This clonotype was counted a single time. This chain links TRBV6-2 or TRBV6-3 with TRBJ1-5, with 10 bases matching TRBD1. J gave up 5 bases and V 4 bases, and 5 bases lay outside the gene matches. Germline V CDR1 and CDR2: MNHEY, SVGEGT. The CDR3 totals 15 residues. The CDR3 loop is CASSSGTGDYQPQHF. DNA of the CDR3: TGTGCCAGCAGTTCAGGGACAGGGGATTATCAGCCCCAGCATTTT.

The J gene is TRBJ2-3, the V gene TRBV30, with TRBD1 matching 7 bases. This CDR3 has 14 residues. Germline V gene sequence: CDR1 GTSNPN, CDR2 SVGIG (reference sequence). V shed 2 bases, J shed 5 bases, and the junction held 7 bases outside the gene matches. In nucleotides, the CDR3 is TGTGCCTGGAGTCGTGACAGGGATAGAGATACGCAGTATTTT. This codes for CAWSRDRDRDTQYF.

The CDR3 spells CASSISVETQYF. The DNA of the CDR3 is TGTGCCAGCAGCATTAGCGTCGAGACCCAGTACTTC. The rearrangement links TRBV13 to TRBJ2-5, with a possible D match to TRBD2 (5 bases). Trimming removed 5 bases from V and 5 bases from J, with 9 bases in between. From germline, CDR1 is PRHDT and CDR2 FYEKMQ (reference sequence). The CDR3 runs to 12 residues. Supplemented by reference TRBV13 and TRBJ2-5, the full variable domain reads AAGVIQSPRHLIKEKRETATLKCYPIPRHDTVYWYQQGPGQDPQFLISFYEKMQSDKGSIPDRFSAQQFSDYHSELNMSSLELGDSALYFCASSISVETQYFGPGTRLLVL.

The chain carries TRBV19 and TRBJ2-7; perhaps TRBD2 as D (5 bases). The CDR3 is 15 residues long. V dropped 5 bases and J dropped 2 bases, with 16 bases sitting between them. Germline CDR1 LNHDA, CDR2 SQIVND (reference sequence). This chain's CDR3 is CASSHGGRGTYEQYF. CDR3 DNA: TGTGCCAGTAGTCACGGAGGACGCGGCACCTACGAGCAGTACTTC. Filled out from reference TRBV19 and TRBJ2-7, the complete variable domain reads DGGITQSPKYLFRKEGQNVTLSCEQNLNHDAMYWYRQDPGQGLRLIYYSQIVNDFQKGDIAEGYSVSREKKESFPLTVTSAQKNPTAFYLCASSHGGRGTYEQYFGPGTRLTVT.

V is TRBV7-6 and J is TRBJ2-5, with D possibly TRBD1 on 6 matching bases. This CDR3 is built from 15 residues. Trimming shortened V by 5 bases and J by 3 bases, and 16 bases separated the two germline ends. Germline-derived CDR1 and CDR2 are SGHVS and FNYEAQ. CDR3 loop: CASSQYRAEKETQYF. The CDR3 bases are TGTGCCAGCAGCCAATACAGGGCGGAAAAAGAGACCCAGTACTTC.

The genes are TRBV19 and TRBJ1-5; D is unresolved. Per the germline V gene, CDR1 is LNHDA and CDR2 is SQIVND (reference sequence). The CDR3 sequence is 13 residues long. The V gene lost 7 bases and the J gene lost 1 base, with 8 bases spanning the gap. In nucleotides, the CDR3 is TGTGCCAGTACAATGGGGAGCAATCAGCCCCAGCATTTT. Protein: CASTMGSNQPQHF.

The genes are TRBV5-1 and TRBJ1-1; 11 bases match TRBD1. The germline CDR1 and CDR2 sequences are SGHRS and YFSETQ. With 0 bases clipped from V and 0 bases from J, the junction kept 7 bases outside the gene matches. This CDR3 is 18 amino acids long. The DNA of the CDR3 is TGCGCCAGCAGCTTGGCCGGAGGGACAGGGGGTGTGAACACTGAAGCTTTCTTT. Amino acids: CASSLAGGTGGVNTEAFF.

The genes are TRBV19 and TRBJ1-1; D ambiguous. There are 11 residues in the CDR3. Germline lookup yields CDR1 LNHDA and CDR2 SQIVND (reference sequence). The CDR3 bases are TGTACAGCAGGCACCGAAACTGAAGCTTTCTTT. This encodes CTAGTETEAFF.

The rearrangement joins TRBV12-3 or TRBV12-4 to TRBJ2-7; TRBD1 might be the D (5 bases). Trimming left V 1 base short and J 2 bases short, with 12 bases between. The CDR3 has 15 residues. The CDR3: CASSLVAGSAYEQYF. The DNA for the CDR3 is TGTGCCAGCAGTTTAGTTGCAGGGTCTGCCTACGAGCAGTACTTC.

The genes are TRBV9 and TRBJ2-1; TRBD2 agrees at 11 bases. With 0 bases clipped from V and 7 bases from J, the junction kept 3 bases outside the gene matches. There are 15 residues in the CDR3. Germline CDR1 and CDR2: SGDLS and YYNGEE. CDR3 in amino acids: CASSVGPSGRNEQFF. As DNA, the CDR3 is TGTGCCAGCAGCGTAGGGCCTAGCGGGAGGAATGAGCAGTTCTTC.

J is TRBJ2-1 and V is TRBV20-1; 9 nucleotides agree with TRBD1. V dropped 3 bases and J dropped 1; count of bases not matched to a gene: 4. CDR3 size: 15 residues. The germline gives CDR1 DFQATT, CDR2 SNEGSKA (reference sequence). This CDR3 reads CSASHGTGSYNEQFF. The CDR3 bases are TGCAGTGCTAGTCACGGGACAGGGTCCTACAATGAGCAGTTCTTC.

The chain recombines TRBV30 with TRBJ2-7; the match to TRBD2 covers 13 bases. This CDR3 comprises 15 residues. V gave up 0 bases and J gave up 5 bases; unmatched junction bases: 4. Germline loops: CDR1 GTSNPN, CDR2 SVGIG (reference sequence). The CDR3 DNA follows: TGTGCCTGGAGTGTACTAGCGGGAGGGCTCGACGAGCAGTACTTC. It is translated as CAWSVLAGGLDEQYF.

This rearrangement joins TRBV4-1 to TRBJ2-1, with TRBD2 identical over 8 bases. V shed 0 bases, J shed 6 bases, and the junction held 1 base outside the gene matches. The CDR3 is 14 amino acids. Germline-derived CDR1 and CDR2 are MGHRA and YSYEKL. The CDR3 loop is CASSQDRGGNEQFF. CDR3 nucleotides: TGCGCCAGCAGCCAAGATCGGGGGGGCAATGAGCAGTTCTTC.

The V and J genes are TRBV20-1 and TRBJ2-7; tentative D call: TRBD1 (5 bases). Germline V gene data show CDR1 as DFQATT and CDR2 as SNEGSKA (reference sequence). CDR3 length equals 13 residues. V was trimmed by 7 bases and J by 3 bases, leaving 16 bases between them. The CDR3: CSGRKTADYEQYF. CDR3 nucleotide sequence: TGCAGTGGGCGAAAGACAGCCGACTACGAGCAGTACTTC.

This clonotype was recorded once. This CDR3 reads CASSAGQQSSYEQYF. The CDR3 DNA reads TGTGCCAGCAGCGCCGGACAGCAGAGCTCCTACGAGCAGTACTTC. The chain recombines TRBV9 with TRBJ2-7, with D tentatively TRBD1 (6 bases). V was clipped by 3 bases and J by 0 bases, with 13 bases between them. The CDR3 loop spans 15 amino acids. Germline V gene lookup returns CDR1 SGDLS and CDR2 YYNGEE.

The chain carries TRBV9 and TRBJ1-2, with D possibly TRBD1 on 6 matching bases. This CDR3 has 14 residues. Germline CDR1 SGDLS, CDR2 YYNGEE. Trimming left V 4 bases short and J 2 bases short, with 12 bases between. The CDR3 DNA reads TGTGCCAGCAGCCCAAAGGACAGAAACTATGGCTACACCTTC. It translates to CASSPKDRNYGYTF.